One and the same sample provided the 14 T cell receptor beta chains below, sequenced in a study of memory CD4+ T cells and cytomegalovirus serostatus. The sort gate was single viable CD3+CD4+CD8-CD45RO+ cells for memory CD4+ T cells. Libraries were prepared by immunoSEQ multiplex PCR; TCRdb keeps only in-frame clonotypes and omits some of them. The profile covers 80,000 or so clones, with 60% to 80% appearing a single time and roughly 2.6% taken by the ten largest. Material for sequencing was memory CD4+ T cells from blood. The receptors originated from an adult in good health and CMV-seropositive.

The J gene is TRBJ1-2, the V gene TRBV5-1; TRBD1 agrees at 11 bases. The CDR3 loop spans 15 amino acids. Looked up from germline, CDR1 is SGHRS and CDR2 is YFSETQ. V trimming: 4 bases; J trimming: 7 bases; junction bases outside the gene matches: 9. The DNA of the CDR3 is TGCGCCAGCAGCGATTCACCGGGACAGGGGGGTGGCTACACCTTC. Protein sequence: CASSDSPGQGGGYTF.

V and J are TRBV28 and TRBJ1-6; maybe TRBD1 (5 bases). V lost 4 bases and J 4 bases, leaving 8 bases between the germline ends. The CDR3 is 14 amino acids. Germline lookup yields CDR1 MDHEN and CDR2 SYDVKM. The CDR3 DNA reads TGTGCCAGCAGTTCCGGGGGATATAATTCACCCCTCCACTTT. It is translated as CASSSGGYNSPLHF.

This sequence joins TRBV5-1 and TRBJ1-2; D possibly corresponds to TRBD1 (6 bases). CDR3 size: 14 residues. Germline CDR1 reads SGHRS; CDR2 reads YFSETQ. V lost 4 bases and J 5 bases, leaving 15 bases between the germline ends. CDR3 sequence reads: CASSPTGTDYGYTF. DNA for the CDR3: TGCGCCAGCAGCCCCACAGGGACGGATTATGGCTACACCTTC.

The genes are TRBV15 and TRBJ1-2; D is possibly TRBD1 (5 bases). V was trimmed by 3 bases and J by 3 bases, leaving 17 bases between them. The CDR3 has 16 residues. The germline V gene encodes CDR1 LNHNV and CDR2 YYDKDF (reference sequence). The chain's CDR3 is CATSRPLTVGDYGYTF. Here the CDR3 DNA reads TGTGCCACCAGCAGGCCCTTGACAGTAGGGGACTATGGCTACACCTTC.

J is TRBJ1-5 and V is TRBV7-6; TRBD1 matches 9 bases. Germline V lookup: CDR1 SGHVS, CDR2 FNYEAQ. The CDR3 sequence is 19 residues long. J was trimmed by 2 bases and V by 0 bases; bases with no gene match: 11. CDR3 residues: CASSLASGTGILGNQPQHF. The CDR3 coding sequence is TGTGCCAGCAGCTTAGCTTCCGGGACAGGGATTTTAGGCAATCAGCCCCAGCATTTT.

This sequence joins TRBV19 and TRBJ1-1; D call uncertain. Trimming cost V 4 bases and J 8 bases, with 14 bases left between them. This CDR3 contains 13 residues. Germline V gives CDR1 LNHDA, CDR2 SQIVND (reference sequence). The CDR3 bases are TGTGCCAGTAGTAGGTCCCTCAAGTTGGAAGCTTTCTTT. Protein product: CASSRSLKLEAFF.

The J gene is TRBJ1-2, the V gene TRBV11-2; 8 positions match TRBD1. Per the germline V gene, CDR1 is SGHAT and CDR2 is FQNNGV. Trimming took 2 bases from V and 8 from J; bases not matched to a gene: 4. The CDR3 extends over 13 amino acids. Here the CDR3 DNA reads TGTGCCAGCAGCTTACAGGGGGCGACGGGCTACACCTTC. It translates to CASSLQGATGYTF.

The J gene is TRBJ2-5, the V gene TRBV7-2, with TRBD2 matching over 10 bases. This CDR3 comprises 19 residues. Germline trimming cut 0 bases from V and 5 bases from J; bases unmatched to any gene: 15. Germline-derived CDR1 and CDR2 are SGHTA and FQGNSA. CDR3 protein: CASSLAPTSSGRAGETQYF. The CDR3, as DNA: TGTGCCAGCAGCTTAGCGCCCACTTCCAGCGGGAGGGCCGGGGAGACCCAGTACTTC.

The chain joins TRBV28 to TRBJ1-2; possibly TRBD1 for D (6 bases). This CDR3 contains 14 residues. In germline, CDR1 is MDHEN, CDR2 SYDVKM. V was cut by 6 bases and J by 5 bases, with 16 bases left in between. The chain's CDR3 is CASRTTGGGYGYTF. Written as DNA, the CDR3 is TGTGCCAGCAGGACGACAGGCGGAGGGTATGGCTACACCTTC.

The genes are TRBV2 and TRBJ2-1; TRBD2 matches at 13 bases. With V trimmed by 6 bases and J by 10 bases, 6 bases remained unmatched. The CDR3 covers 14 residues. Germline V gene data show CDR1 as SNHLY and CDR2 as FYNNEI. DNA for the CDR3: TGTGCCAGCAGCGCTGGACTAGCGGGGGCGGAGCAGTTCTTC. Encoded protein: CASSAGLAGAEQFF.

This clone was observed a single time. V and J are TRBV5-1 and TRBJ1-2; weak D call: TRBD1 (6 bases). Germline CDR1 is SGHRS and CDR2 is YFSETQ. CDR3 length: 14 amino acids. V dropped 2 bases and J dropped 2 bases, with 10 bases sitting between them. The CDR3 is CASSFGQGNYGYTF. CDR3 sequence (DNA): TGCGCCAGCAGCTTCGGGCAGGGGAACTATGGCTACACCTTC.

The sample holds one count of this clone. The J gene is TRBJ2-2, the V gene TRBV27; 9 bases agree with TRBD1. Germline V gene sequence: CDR1 MNHEY, CDR2 SMNVEV (reference sequence). The CDR3 totals 14 residues. After removal of 5 bases from V and 6 bases from J, the junction contained 4 bases not matched to a gene. In DNA, the CDR3 is TGTGCCAGCAGTCCCCGGACAGGGGCCGGGGAGCTGTTTTTT. Amino acid sequence: CASSPRTGAGELFF.

This clone was counted between two and nine times. The gene calls are TRBV7-8 and TRBJ2-3; 8 positions match TRBD2. The CDR3 covers 14 residues. J lost 5 bases, V lost 5 bases, and 6 bases had no gene match. The germline CDR1 and CDR2 sequences are SGHVS and FQNEAQ. This CDR3 reads CASSLGTSGDTQYF. Here the CDR3 DNA reads TGTGCCAGCAGCCTCGGGACTAGTGGAGATACGCAGTATTTT.

This rearrangement joins TRBV30 to TRBJ2-1, with 11 bases aligning to TRBD2. V lost 0 bases, J lost 2 bases, and 3 bases stayed unmatched. Per germline, CDR1 GTSNPN and CDR2 SVGIG (reference sequence). CDR3 length: 16 residues. The chain's CDR3 is CAWSVASGGTYNEQFF. In nucleotides, the CDR3 is TGTGCCTGGAGTGTGGCTAGCGGGGGGACCTACAATGAGCAGTTCTTC.